Following are 14 T cell receptor beta chains from one sample sequenced in a study of T cell responses to AZD1222 COVID-19 vaccine. Repertoires were generated with immunoSEQ multiplex PCR, while TCRdb's copy carries only in-frame clones and drops some. This sample has approximately 120,000 clones, with roughly 88% found just once. The sequencing here drew on peripheral blood, taken on day 0 of MenACWY control vaccination. Receptors were obtained from an adult in good health.

CDR3 nucleotides: TGTGCCAGCAGCTCCTCCCTGTACAATGAGCAGTTCTTC. It codes for CASSSSLYNEQFF. The rearrangement links TRBV7-9 to TRBJ2-1; D is unresolved. V gave up 4 bases and J gave up 4 bases, with 8 bases separating them. The CDR3 totals 13 residues. Germline V lookup: CDR1 SEHNR, CDR2 FQNEAQ (reference sequence).

The CDR3 protein is CASRTADRNTGELFF. CDR3 nucleotides: TGTGCCAGCCGAACAGCGGACAGGAACACCGGGGAGCTGTTTTTT. The rearrangement uses TRBV19 and TRBJ2-2, with a possible D match to TRBD1 (6 bases). The germline V and J ends were trimmed by 9 bases and 1 base, with 15 bases remaining between them. The CDR3 consists of 15 residues. Germline V gene data show CDR1 as LNHDA and CDR2 as SQIVND (reference sequence).

The chain combines TRBV7-3 with TRBJ2-1; D not resolved. V shed 5 bases and J shed 5 bases, with 13 bases lying between them. From germline, CDR1 is SGHTA and CDR2 FQGTGA. The CDR3 is 14 amino acids. CDR3 loop: CASSPLATNNEQFF. CDR3 sequence (DNA): TGTGCCAGCAGCCCATTAGCTACCAACAATGAGCAGTTCTTC.

The rearrangement links TRBV3-1 (or the pseudogene TRBV3-2) to TRBJ1-2, with TRBD1 matching over 9 bases. The ends lost 2 bases at V and 3 bases at J; junction bases unmatched: 4. The CDR3 sequence is 15 residues long. Germline CDR1 and CDR2: LGHDT and YNNKEL (reference sequence). The CDR3 spells CASSQNRGLDYGYTF. In DNA form, the CDR3 reads TGTGCCAGCAGCCAAAACAGGGGGCTCGACTATGGCTACACCTTC.

J is TRBJ2-2 and V is TRBV28; TRBD2 agrees at 14 bases. J lost 5 bases, V lost 5 bases, and 7 bases had no gene match. The CDR3 is 17 amino acids. CDR1 and CDR2 from the germline V gene are MDHEN and SYDVKM. The CDR3 loop reads CASSQLTSGGVTGELFF. As DNA, the CDR3 is TGTGCCAGCAGTCAATTGACTAGCGGGGGGGTGACCGGGGAGCTGTTTTTT.

The genes are TRBV28 and TRBJ1-6; no firm D call. V was cut by 3 bases and J by 15 bases, with 15 bases left in between. This CDR3 region has 13 residues. In germline, CDR1 is MDHEN, CDR2 SYDVKM. CDR3 DNA: TGTGCCAGCAGTTTGAACTTTTCGACGCGCCTCCACTTT. Translation gives CASSLNFSTRLHF.

The chain uses TRBV6-5 and TRBJ2-5; D is possibly TRBD2 (7 bases). Germline loops: CDR1 MNHEY, CDR2 SVGAGI. V was shortened by 6 bases and J by 5 bases, with 16 bases between the two germline ends. CDR3 length: 14 amino acids. This chain's CDR3 is CASSPGGGAETQYF. The CDR3 nucleotides are TGTGCCAGCAGCCCCGGCGGGGGCGCTGAGACCCAGTACTTC.

The CDR3 is CASSDRGDTEAFF. The CDR3 coding sequence is TGTGCCAGCAGTGACAGGGGGGATACTGAAGCTTTCTTT. This chain connects TRBV6-1 to TRBJ1-1; TRBD1 aligns across 7 bases. V lost 3 bases to trimming and J lost 5 bases; unmatched junction nucleotides: 3. Germline CDR1 is MNHNS and CDR2 is SASEGT. The CDR3 runs to 13 residues.

V usage is TRBV27 and J usage is TRBJ2-2; D is unresolved. CDR1 and CDR2 (germline): MNHEY, SMNVEV (reference sequence). Trimming left V 0 bases short and J 6 bases short, with 5 bases between. CDR3 length: 13 amino acids. The chain's CDR3 is CASSLSWAGELFF. DNA for the CDR3: TGTGCCAGCAGTTTATCATGGGCCGGGGAGCTGTTTTTT.

The chain links TRBV7-2 to TRBJ1-5, with D perhaps TRBD1 (5 bases). Germline V gene data show CDR1 as SGHTA and CDR2 as FQGNSA. Trimming removed 5 bases from V and 4 bases from J, with 21 bases in between. The CDR3 covers 17 residues. CDR3 protein: CASSITPDGAGNQPQHF. In nucleotides, the CDR3 is TGTGCCAGCAGCATAACTCCTGATGGGGCTGGTAATCAGCCCCAGCATTTT. The full variable domain, with the rest looked up from reference TRBV7-2 and TRBJ1-5, is GAGVSQSPSNKVTEKGKDVELRCDPISGHTALYWYRQSLGQGLEFLIYFQGNSAPDKSGLPSDRFSAERTGGSVSTLTIQRTQQEDSAVYLCASSITPDGAGNQPQHFGDGTRLSIL.

This clone has a single count. V is TRBV28 and J is TRBJ1-2, with a possible D match to TRBD1 (5 bases). The V gene's germline CDR1 is MDHEN and CDR2 SYDVKM. CDR3 size: 14 residues. The V end was cut by 6 bases, the J end by 0 bases, with 11 bases between. CDR3 nucleotides: TGTGCCAGCAGCAGGGACCGATCTAACTATGGCTACACCTTC. This sequence encodes CASSRDRSNYGYTF.

On this clone itself: A junction boundary mismatches the germline segment, possibly from a read error. V gene TRBV14 combines with J gene TRBJ2-1; D gene unclear. The CDR3 has 12 amino acids. Germline values: CDR1 SGHDN, CDR2 FVKESK. For the CDR3, the DNA is TGTGCCAGCAGCCAAGTTTGGGGTGAGCATTTCTTC. It codes for CASSQVWGEHFF.

This clone was found once. V usage is TRBV7-9 and J usage is TRBJ1-6; a weak D match, TRBD1 (6 bases). Trimming took 0 bases from V and 7 from J, leaving 19 bases between them. The CDR3 spans 18 residues. Germline V CDR1 and CDR2: SEHNR, FQNEAQ (reference sequence). CDR3 residues: CASSLALGTPDLNSPLHF. The CDR3 DNA reads as TGTGCCAGCAGCTTAGCGCTCGGGACACCTGATTTGAATTCACCCCTCCACTTT. Together with reference TRBV7-9 and TRBJ1-6, the CDR3 gives the full variable domain: DTGVSQNPRHKITKRGQNVTFRCDPISEHNRLYWYRQTLGQGPEFLTYFQNEAQLEKSRLLSDRFSAERPKGSFSTLEIQRTEQGDSAMYLCASSLALGTPDLNSPLHFGNGTRLTVT.

The sample holds one count of this clone. The CDR3 protein is CASSLAASNQPQHF. CDR3 DNA sequence: TGTGCCAGCAGCTTAGCGGCTAGCAATCAGCCCCAGCATTTT. This chain uses TRBV7-9 with TRBJ1-5; D gene unclear. The CDR3 runs 14 residues. Per germline, CDR1 SEHNR and CDR2 FQNEAQ (reference sequence). V shed 0 bases and J shed 0 bases, with 3 bases lying between them.